This T cell receptor (beta chain) was recorded in a study of blood T cell repertoires in COVID-19. At the level of the study: Collection of acute and convalescent COVID-19 samples took place in the United States, Italy and Spain. PBMCs, B-cell-depleted T cells, or T cells were the source of the cDNA or gDNA that made up the material.

V lost 2 bases to trimming and J lost 1 base, with 9 bases between them. CDR1 and CDR2 from the germline V gene are KGHSH and LQKENI. The CDR3 contains 14 residues. Per the original data handling: Reference gene primer amplification yielded estimated nucleated cell counts. Assay: immunoSEQ multiplex PCR; the TCRdb copy retains only in-frame clones and omits some. The V and J calls and clone size come from that table; D and trimming were worked out from the DNA. The table has more than 200,000 clones, over 70% seen once. This TCR came from a woman aged 80 or over with acute or convalescent COVID-19. This chain joins TRBV18 and TRBJ2-7; tentative D call: TRBD1 (6 bases). Specimen: peripheral blood. CDR3 DNA: TGTGCCAGCTCACCAGGGACAAGATCCTACGAGCAGTACTTC. This codes for CASSPGTRSYEQYF.